This TCR beta chain was profiled in a study of shared clonotypes between healthy human individuals. Replicate sorted-subset PCRs were loaded with roughly 190 ng DNA, 31,000 or so T cell genomes. In the authors' workflow: ImmunoSEQ output lacked quality scores and full-length reads, limiting matched filtering. TCRdb keeps only in-frame clones here, not all; method: immunoSEQ multiplex PCR. For V, J and clone size, that table is used; D and trimming come from the DNA. The sample lists around 2.5 million clones; over 85% were seen once. This clone was seen a few times. The antigen is unknown. General observations from the study: Deeper or shallower sequencing was expected to change how clonotypes are shared among donors. Apart from blood, nothing was sampled; tissue repertoires likely differ.

The length of the CDR3 is 13 residues. Per germline, CDR1 SGDLS and CDR2 YYNGEE. V shed 3 bases and J shed 6 bases, with 12 bases lying between them. Material: naive CD4+ T cells from PBMCs. The subset was: CD45RA+ positively selected. The sequence was obtained from a man aged 18 to 30 in good health. Some clones in this sample may be carry-over from other donors' samples. The V call is TRBV9, the J call TRBJ1-1; perhaps TRBD1 as D (5 bases). CDR3: CASSGRARAEAFF. DNA for the CDR3: TGTGCCAGCAGCGGCAGGGCGCGGGCTGAAGCTTTCTTT.